Below, 19 T cell receptor beta chains from the same sample are listed, as sequenced in a study of early T cells in non-severe SARS-CoV-2 infection. TCRdb re-called the 5' RACE reads with MiXCR, one entry per CDR3 protein. The sample shows 35,000 to 55,000 distinct CDR3 sequences, roughly 23% of them seen only once. The specimen was whole blood, collected at baseline. The receptors were sampled from an adult who was a healthcare worker with PCR-confirmed SARS-CoV-2 infection or an uninfected control (not recorded which).

This clonotype was picked up a small number of times. The junction departs from germline at one end; a sequencing error may be responsible. This chain connects TRBV5-1 to TRBJ2-2, with D possibly matching TRBD1 (6 bases). The germline V gene encodes CDR1 SGHRS and CDR2 YFSETQ. This CDR3 contains 15 residues. The CDR3 DNA follows: TGCGCCAGCAGTTTGGGACACCGTAACACCGGGGAGCTGTTTTTT. Translation gives CASSLGHRNTGELFF.

The chain employs TRBV7-2 and TRBJ2-7; 7 bases line up with TRBD2. Looked up from germline, CDR1 is SGHTA and CDR2 is FQGNSA. The CDR3 extends over 15 amino acids. V lost 2 bases and J lost 0; bases outside the gene matches: 4. The CDR3 DNA reads as TGTGCCAGCAGCTTATTGCGGGGGTCCTCCTACGAGCAGTACTTC. Residues: CASSLLRGSSYEQYF.

The rearrangement joins TRBV6-6 to TRBJ2-1; 11 bases map to TRBD1. V dropped 6 bases and J dropped 7; count of bases not matched to a gene: 8. The CDR3 runs to 15 residues. Germline assignment: CDR1 MNHNY and CDR2 SVGAGI (reference sequence). This CDR3 reads CASSSGTGGWNEQFF. Here the CDR3 DNA reads TGTGCCAGCAGCTCCGGGACAGGGGGATGGAATGAGCAGTTCTTC.

This clonotype was recorded a few times. J is TRBJ2-7 and V is TRBV18, with 9 nucleotides matching TRBD1. The CDR3 runs 14 residues. Per the germline V gene, CDR1 is KGHSH and CDR2 is LQKENI. V dropped 5 bases and J dropped 0; count of bases not matched to a gene: 2. CDR3 loop: CASSGQGRSYEQYF. DNA for the CDR3: TGTGCCAGCTCAGGACAGGGGCGCTCCTACGAGCAGTACTTC.

This clonotype was seen a handful of times. V and J are TRBV6-6 and TRBJ1-3, with a possible D match to TRBD1 (5 bases). The CDR3 loop spans 14 amino acids. The ends were cut back, 8 bases at V and 0 bases at J, with 11 bases in the middle. Germline V gene sequence: CDR1 MNHNY, CDR2 SVGAGI (reference sequence). CDR3 in DNA: TGTGCCAGCGCAGGCGGGGGCTCTGGAAACACCATATATTTT. Its translation: CASAGGGSGNTIYF.

This clonotype occurred a few times. The chain joins TRBV14 to TRBJ2-7; 9 bases fit TRBD1. V shed 5 bases and J 6 bases; nucleotides not matched to a gene: 5. The CDR3 has 13 amino acids. Germline assignment: CDR1 SGHDN and CDR2 FVKESK. The CDR3 here is CASSSSDRGEQYF. CDR3 DNA: TGTGCCAGCAGCTCCTCGGACAGGGGCGAGCAGTACTTC. The full variable domain, in which reference TRBV14 and TRBJ2-7 provide the parts outside the CDR3, is EAGVTQFPSHSVIEKGQTVTLRCDPISGHDNLYWYRRVMGKEIKFLLHFVKESKQDESGMPNNRFLAERTGGTYSTLKVQPAELEDSGVYFCASSSSDRGEQYFGPGTRLTVT.

The chain employs TRBV30 and TRBJ1-2; no definite D call. V was trimmed by 2 bases and J by 4 bases, leaving 8 bases between them. This CDR3 region has 12 residues. Per germline, CDR1 GTSNPN and CDR2 SVGIG (reference sequence). CDR3 DNA: TGTGCCTGGAGTATAGCCGCCTATGGCTACACCTTC. It yields the protein CAWSIAAYGYTF.

This clonotype was seen only a few times. The chain recombines TRBV27 with TRBJ2-7; D may be TRBD1 (6 bases). CDR1 is MNHEY and CDR2 is SMNVEV in the germline V gene (reference sequence). The CDR3 covers 14 residues. The V end lost 7 bases, the J end lost 2 bases, and 15 bases lay between the germline ends. The CDR3 region has the DNA TGTGCCAGCAAACATCCGGACAGAGCCTACGAGCAGTACTTC. This translates into CASKHPDRAYEQYF.

This clonotype was seen repeatedly, ten times or more. A read error may account for a junction end that differs from germline. The genes are TRBV3-1 and TRBJ2-7; no reliable D call. Looked up from germline, CDR1 is LGHDT and CDR2 is YNNKEL (reference sequence). This CDR3 region has 11 residues. Written as DNA, the CDR3 is TGTGCCAGCAGCCAAGATTACGGGCAGTACTTC. It encodes CASSQDYGQYF.

This clonotype came up a few times. The rearrangement links TRBV6-5 to TRBJ2-7; D might be TRBD1 (6 bases). Per the germline V gene, CDR1 is MNHEY and CDR2 is SVGAGI. The CDR3 totals 14 residues. Trimming left V 0 bases short and J 7 bases short, with 13 bases between. CDR3 loop: CASSYSTGQGEQYF. CDR3 in DNA: TGTGCCAGCAGTTACTCGACGGGCCAGGGGGAGCAGTACTTC.

The chain recombines TRBV6-5 with TRBJ2-7; either TRBD1 or TRBD2 may fit D (5 bases each). The CDR3 contains 15 residues. Trimming stripped 6 bases from V and 3 bases from J, with 18 bases between. Germline V lookup: CDR1 MNHEY, CDR2 SVGAGI. In nucleotides, the CDR3 is TGTGCCAGCAGACCCCTGGGGCAGACTAACTACGAGCAGTACTTC. This translates into CASRPLGQTNYEQYF.

This clonotype was observed a handful of times. This rearrangement joins TRBV30 to TRBJ2-7; TRBD1 matches at 8 bases. CDR1 is GTSNPN and CDR2 is SVGIG in the germline V gene (reference sequence). CDR3 length equals 13 residues. Unmatched junction bases numbered 5, after V lost 6 bases and J lost 1 base. The CDR3 reads CACTQGVSYEQYF. In DNA form, the CDR3 reads TGTGCCTGTACACAGGGGGTATCCTACGAGCAGTACTTC. Supplemented by reference TRBV30 and TRBJ2-7, the full variable domain reads SQTIHQWPATLVQPVGSPLSLECTVEGTSNPNLYWYRQAAGRGLQLLFYSVGIGQISSEVPQNLSASRPQDRQFILSSKKLLLSDSGFYLCACTQGVSYEQYFGPGTRLTVT.

This clonotype was observed a few times. The chain uses TRBV5-1 and TRBJ1-1; no firm D call. The V end lost 0 bases, the J end lost 3 bases, and 12 bases lay between the germline ends. CDR1 is SGHRS, CDR2 YFSETQ, per germline. The CDR3 runs 15 residues. CDR3 DNA sequence: TGCGCCAGCAGCTTGGGGTGGGGTATCGACACTGAAGCTTTCTTT. Translated: CASSLGWGIDTEAFF.

CDR3 sequence reads: CASSQDGGGYNEQFF. CDR3 sequence (DNA): TGTGCCAGCAGCCAAGACGGGGGAGGCTACAATGAGCAGTTCTTC. This chain connects TRBV3-1 to TRBJ2-1; possibly TRBD2 for D (6 bases). Germline V gives CDR1 LGHDT, CDR2 YNNKEL (reference sequence). This CDR3 has 15 amino acids. Trimming took 0 bases from V and 3 from J, leaving 9 bases between them.

The V call is TRBV18, the J call TRBJ2-5, with D unclear. V was shortened by 4 bases and J by 4 bases, with 13 bases between the two germline ends. Germline V gives CDR1 KGHSH, CDR2 LQKENI. This CDR3 contains 14 residues. CDR3 in amino acids: CASSHRTLRETQYF. The CDR3 bases are TGTGCCAGCTCACACCGGACCCTTAGAGAGACCCAGTACTTC.

The chain combines TRBV12-3 or TRBV12-4 with TRBJ1-3; no reliable D call. Trimming stripped 11 bases from V and 0 bases from J, with 11 bases between. The CDR3 loop spans 13 amino acids. The DNA of the CDR3 is TGTGCCGCACGGCGGAGCTCTGGAAACACCATATATTTT. This sequence encodes CAARRSSGNTIYF.

V is TRBV5-1 and J is TRBJ2-3, with TRBD2 as a possible D gene (7 bases). V gave up 4 bases and J gave up 2 bases, with 17 bases separating them. CDR3 length equals 16 residues. Per germline, CDR1 SGHRS and CDR2 YFSETQ. The CDR3 loop is CASSTGAGADTDTQYF. For the CDR3, the DNA is TGCGCCAGCAGCACCGGGGCGGGGGCCGACACAGATACGCAGTATTTT.

V usage is TRBV6-2 or TRBV6-3 and J usage is TRBJ2-7; 7 nucleotides match TRBD2. The CDR3 sequence is 17 residues long. After removal of 0 bases from V and 7 bases from J, the junction contained 15 bases not matched to a gene. Germline V CDR1 and CDR2: MNHEY, SVGEGT. In DNA form, the CDR3 reads TGTGCCAGCAGTTACTCCACCTTCAGAGTCCCAGCGGGGGAGCAGTACTTC. This sequence encodes CASSYSTFRVPAGEQYF.

This clonotype was picked up a small number of times. One junction end disagrees with the germline gene, perhaps due to a read error. This rearrangement joins TRBV6-2 or TRBV6-3 to TRBJ2-4; 9 bases align to TRBD1. This CDR3 has 12 residues. CDR1 and CDR2 (germline): MNHEY, SVGEGT. In DNA, the CDR3 is TGTGCCAGCAGGACCGGGACAGGGTTTATACACTTC. Translated, it gives CASRTGTGFIHF.